This TCR beta chain stems from a study of blood T cell repertoires in COVID-19. Study overall: Sources were T cells, B-cell-depleted T cells, or PBMCs; the material itself was cDNA or gDNA.

Original handling: By means of reference gene primer amplification, nucleated cell counts were estimated. This table comes from immunoSEQ multiplex PCR, and its TCRdb copy is limited to in-frame clones, with some not included. V and J calls and clone size are copied from that table; D and trimming were computed from the DNA. The sample has about 200,000 clones; 85% are singletons. Between the trimmed V and J ends, which lost 6 bases and 7 bases, there was a span of 12 bases. The germline V gene has CDR1 LNHDA and CDR2 SQIVND (reference sequence). This CDR3 spans 12 amino acids. The chain combines TRBV19 with TRBJ1-2, with D perhaps matching TRBD1 (5 bases). This clonotype was obtained from a woman older than 75 with acute or convalescent COVID-19. What was sequenced was peripheral blood. Written as DNA, the CDR3 is TGTGCCAGTAGCCTAAGGGGCGGTGGCTACACCTTC. It codes for CASSLRGGGYTF.